The 15 T cell receptor beta chains below all came from one sample that was sequenced in a study of Graves' ophthalmopathy and Graves' hyperthyroidism. From RNA, the CDR3 regions of TCR beta chains were amplified and sequenced. Second-round multiplex PCR came after first-round RT-PCR with HTBI primers. TCRdb passed the multiplex PCR reads through MiXCR, listing each CDR3 protein once. The sample lists about 210,000 distinct CDR3 sequences, 29% occurring once. The sequencing sample was made of peripheral blood. Every receptor here comes from a man aged 45-60 years with Graves' ophthalmopathy.

At least ten counts were recorded for this clonotype. The gene calls are TRBV28 and TRBJ2-7, with D perhaps matching TRBD1 (6 bases). Germline lookup yields CDR1 MDHEN and CDR2 SYDVKM. The ends were cut back, 7 bases at V and 4 bases at J, with 17 bases in the middle. The CDR3 sequence is 14 residues long. This CDR3 is CASMGLQGQYEQYF. CDR3 DNA sequence: TGTGCCAGCATGGGCCTTCAGGGGCAGTACGAGCAGTACTTC.

This clonotype was seen many times. The V and J genes are TRBV7-8 and TRBJ1-5, with 8 bases matching TRBD1. With V trimmed by 5 bases and J by 5 bases, 11 bases remained unmatched. Per the germline V gene, CDR1 is SGHVS and CDR2 is FQNEAQ. This CDR3 has 16 residues. CDR3 amino acids: CASSEYAGGVYQPQHF. The DNA for the CDR3 is TGTGCCAGCAGCGAGTACGCAGGGGGCGTTTATCAGCCCCAGCATTTT. Variable domain in full (rest from reference TRBV7-8 and TRBJ1-5): GAGVSQSPRYKVAKRGQDVALRCDPISGHVSLFWYQQALGQGPEFLTYFQNEAQLDKSGLPSDRFFAERPEGSVSTLKIQRTQQEDSAVYLCASSEYAGGVYQPQHFGDGTRLSIL.

At least ten counts were recorded for this clonotype. The chain combines TRBV28 with TRBJ2-4; weak D call: TRBD1 (5 bases). The CDR3 spans 16 residues. With 6 bases removed from V and 0 bases from J, the gap between germline ends came to 15 bases. Germline V lookup: CDR1 MDHEN, CDR2 SYDVKM. The CDR3: CASSRGQTLAKNIQYF. For the CDR3, the DNA is TGTGCCAGCAGCCGCGGACAAACACTAGCCAAAAACATTCAGTACTTC.

This clonotype came up many times. The DNA of the CDR3 is TGCGCCAGCAGCTTAGGGGGGCGGCTTAATCAGCCCCAGCATTTT. Its translation is CASSLGGRLNQPQHF. The gene calls are TRBV5-1 and TRBJ1-5; tentatively, D is TRBD1 (6 bases). The V gene lost 2 bases and the J gene lost 4 bases, with 13 bases spanning the gap. Germline lookup yields CDR1 SGHRS and CDR2 YFSETQ. The CDR3 length is 15 residues.

J is TRBJ1-2 and V is TRBV9; D uncertain. Trimming shortened V by 0 bases and J by 7 bases, and 10 bases separated the two germline ends. The length of the CDR3 is 13 residues. The germline gives CDR1 SGDLS, CDR2 YYNGEE. In nucleotides, the CDR3 is TGTGCCAGCAGCGTAGTTTCCGGGCTTGGCTACACCTTC. Amino acids: CASSVVSGLGYTF.

This clonotype was detected many times. The chain recombines TRBV29-1 with TRBJ1-2, with TRBD1 as a possible D gene (6 bases). The length of the CDR3 is 13 residues. Germline V gene sequence: CDR1 SQVTM, CDR2 ANQGSEA. V was clipped by 0 bases and J by 4 bases, with 9 bases between them. The CDR3 DNA follows: TGCAGCGTTGAAGACAAGGGGGGCTATGGCTACACCTTC. Translation gives CSVEDKGGYGYTF.

This clonotype has ten or more counts. This chain links TRBV2 with TRBJ2-4; D is unclear. This CDR3 is 14 amino acids long. Trimming took 7 bases from V and 3 from J, leaving 13 bases between them. Germline-derived CDR1 and CDR2 are SNHLY and FYNNEI. As DNA, the CDR3 is TGTGCCAGCAAAAACGTCAAGGGCAAAAACATTCAGTACTTC. Its protein product is CASKNVKGKNIQYF.

The J gene is TRBJ1-2, the V gene TRBV5-4; weak D call: TRBD1 (6 bases). The CDR3 is 14 residues long. V lost 1 base and J lost 0, with 7 bases in between. CDR1 is SGHNT and CDR2 is YYREEE in the germline V gene (reference sequence). The CDR3 coding sequence is TGTGCCAGCAGCTTGCAGGGGACTAACTATGGCTACACCTTC. It translates to CASSLQGTNYGYTF.

In its sample, this clonotype was seen many times. The chain joins TRBV20-1 to TRBJ1-5; perhaps TRBD1 as D (5 bases). The V end lost 4 bases, the J end lost 7 bases, and 23 bases lay between the germline ends. The CDR3 is made up of 16 amino acids. CDR1 and CDR2 (germline): DFQATT, SNEGSKA (reference sequence). CDR3 nucleotides: TGCAGTGCTAAACGCCCAGGGCCATCAAGCGGGCAGCCCCAGCATTTT. Translated, it gives CSAKRPGPSSGQPQHF.

This clonotype was seen many times. This chain uses TRBV12-3 or TRBV12-4 with TRBJ1-5; D is unresolved. Between the trimmed V and J ends, which lost 3 bases and 5 bases, there was a span of 5 bases. The CDR3 loop spans 12 amino acids. The chain's CDR3 is CASSFSDQPQHF. As DNA, the CDR3 is TGTGCCAGCAGTTTTTCGGATCAGCCCCAGCATTTT.

This clonotype was seen many times. The CDR3 DNA is TGCAGTGCTAGGTTGGGGGGGGTGAACACTGAAGCTTTCTTT. This translates into CSARLGGVNTEAFF. V usage is TRBV20-1 and J usage is TRBJ1-1, with D possibly matching TRBD1 (5 bases). Germline values: CDR1 DFQATT, CDR2 SNEGSKA (reference sequence). V gave up 3 bases and J gave up 0 bases, with 11 bases separating them. There are 14 residues in the CDR3.

This chain joins TRBV27 and TRBJ2-2, with 8 bases that match TRBD2. Trimming took 0 bases from V and 7 from J; bases not matched to a gene: 22. The CDR3 loop spans 21 amino acids. Germline CDR1 MNHEY, CDR2 SMNVEV (reference sequence). CDR3 coding DNA: TGTGCCAGCAGTTTATCGAAGCGACCCACAACCGCCGGGACTAGTGGCGGGGAGCTGTTTTTT. Residues: CASSLSKRPTTAGTSGGELFF.

This clonotype was found many times. This chain joins TRBV14 and TRBJ1-3, with D uncertain. Germline CDR1 reads SGHDN; CDR2 reads FVKESK. The CDR3 sequence is 14 residues long. V was clipped by 0 bases and J by 8 bases, with 11 bases between them. Here the CDR3 reads CASSQDGQWDTIYF. DNA for the CDR3: TGTGCCAGCAGCCAAGATGGGCAGTGGGACACCATATATTTT.

The chain is built from TRBV19 and TRBJ2-7; 8 bases agree with TRBD1. J lost 7 bases, V lost 8 bases, and 16 bases had no gene match. Germline CDR1 reads LNHDA; CDR2 reads SQIVND (reference sequence). There are 15 residues in the CDR3. The chain's CDR3 is CASGPGTGPEGEQYF. In DNA, the CDR3 is TGTGCCAGTGGACCCGGGACAGGACCTGAGGGGGAGCAGTACTTC.

V and J are TRBV12-3 or TRBV12-4 and TRBJ2-2; D call uncertain. The V and J ends lost 5 bases and 5 bases respectively, with 6 bases between them. The CDR3 loop spans 12 amino acids. CDR3 in amino acids: CASSPWTGELFF. DNA of the CDR3: TGTGCCAGCAGTCCCTGGACCGGGGAGCTGTTTTTT.